What follows is one T cell receptor (beta chain) and its context. The target antigen is unknown. This CDR3 comprises 15 residues. V lost 3 bases and J lost 6, with 18 bases in between. Germline V lookup: CDR1 SGHDT, CDR2 YYEEEE. Vbeta (60) and Jbeta (13) primers were used in the PCR. Libraries were prepared by immunoSEQ multiplex PCR; TCRdb keeps only in-frame clonotypes and omits some of them. The sample includes more than 55,000 clones, 80% of them seen just once. This sample is drawn from a study of cytomegalovirus exposure and HLA in healthy donors. Notes on the study in general: Later on, an analysis showed TCR association rates differing by HLA locus, with DRB1 the most and HLA-C the fewest. When presence/absence was analysed, sequencing depth was taken to be roughly uniform across donors. Later on, a genetic analysis was performed. It linked a missense variant in DCLRE1C with V- and J-gene trimming of TCR beta.

Donors were ostensibly healthy at sampling, although undocumented immune exposures were probable. This clonotype was obtained from a woman between 35 and 50 years old in good health and CMV-seronegative. The sequencing input was PBMCs. The chain joins TRBV5-6 to TRBJ1-2; D gene unclear. The CDR3 coding sequence is TGTGCCAGCAGCTGGAGGACGGTGGGTAGGGATGGCTACACCTTC. Its protein product is CASSWRTVGRDGYTF.